These 20 T cell receptor beta chains came from one sample sequenced in a study of blood T cells in healthy people across ages. With a J-beta primer mix and a sample-barcoded 5' primer, a second PCR ran about 6 to 11 cycles. Using its own MiXCR run on the 5' RACE reads, TCRdb lists one record per CDR3 protein. Of hundreds of thousands of distinct CDR3 sequences in the sample, about 56% are singletons; the top ten hold under 30%. The specimen sequenced was blood. These receptor sequences come from a man aged 35 to 55 in good health.

V usage is TRBV20-1 and J usage is TRBJ2-7, with D maybe TRBD1 (6 bases). The CDR3 has 13 amino acids. The ends were cut back, 2 bases at V and 3 bases at J, with 11 bases in the middle. Germline values: CDR1 DFQATT, CDR2 SNEGSKA (reference sequence). The DNA of the CDR3 is TGCAGTGCTAGACAGGGGCCGAACTACGAGCAGTACTTC. Protein sequence: CSARQGPNYEQYF.

CDR3 sequence (DNA): TGTGCCAGCAGCTTAGATAGCGCAGGGGCGAATCAGCCCCAGCATTTT. Protein: CASSLDSAGANQPQHF. The chain combines TRBV7-8 with TRBJ1-5; D possibly corresponds to TRBD1 (6 bases). CDR3 length: 16 residues. V dropped 1 base and J dropped 4 bases, with 14 bases sitting between them. In germline, CDR1 is SGHVS, CDR2 FQNEAQ.

The chain joins TRBV9 to TRBJ1-1; 8 bases are a match to TRBD1. With 4 bases clipped from V and 0 bases from J, the junction kept 5 bases outside the gene matches. The CDR3 is made up of 15 amino acids. Germline values: CDR1 SGDLS, CDR2 YYNGEE. This CDR3 is CASSPQDRVNTEAFF. The DNA of the CDR3 is TGTGCCAGCAGCCCACAGGACAGGGTGAACACTGAAGCTTTCTTT.

The genes are TRBV2 and TRBJ2-2; 9 nucleotides match TRBD1. The length of the CDR3 is 15 residues. Losses at the gene ends were 11 bases for V and 7 bases for J; bases not matched to a gene: 14. Germline assignment: CDR1 SNHLY and CDR2 FYNNEI. The CDR3 region has the DNA TGTGCCTCAATGCGGGGGACAGGGAGAATCGGGGAGCTGTTTTTT. It yields the protein CASMRGTGRIGELFF.

The chain links TRBV29-1 to TRBJ2-3, with 8 bases fitting TRBD2. Germline assignment: CDR1 SQVTM and CDR2 ANQGSEA. CDR3 length equals 13 residues. Trimming at V came to 6 bases and at J to 2 bases, leaving 4 bases not matched to a gene. Here the CDR3 DNA reads TGCAGCGTCCCTAGCGGGCCCACAGATACGCAGTATTTT. Protein sequence: CSVPSGPTDTQYF.

This clonotype showed up just a few times. The CDR3 sequence is CSARDVAAPRGRETQYF. The CDR3 DNA reads TGCAGTGCTAGAGATGTCGCTGCACCACGGGGTCGAGAGACCCAGTACTTC. The chain is built from TRBV20-1 and TRBJ2-5; D is possibly TRBD2 (5 bases). The CDR3 length is 17 residues. The V and J ends lost 0 bases and 4 bases respectively, with 21 bases between them. The V gene's germline CDR1 is DFQATT and CDR2 SNEGSKA (reference sequence).

This clonotype has just one count. The rearrangement links TRBV3-1 to TRBJ2-5; 7 bases fit TRBD1. The CDR3 has 14 amino acids. V lost 8 bases to trimming and J lost 11 bases; unmatched junction nucleotides: 17. Germline CDR1 and CDR2: LGHDT and YNNKEL (reference sequence). CDR3 in amino acids: CASGTGTAYNEQYF. CDR3 nucleotide sequence: TGTGCCAGCGGAACCGGGACAGCTTACAATGAGCAGTACTTC.

The chain uses TRBV20-1 and TRBJ2-7; 10 bases map to TRBD1. V was pared by 1 base and J by 6 bases, with 9 bases of the junction left unmatched. This CDR3 region has 15 residues. Germline loops: CDR1 DFQATT, CDR2 SNEGSKA (reference sequence). CDR3 loop: CSARVTGGEVGEQYF. DNA for the CDR3: TGCAGTGCTAGAGTGACAGGGGGCGAAGTTGGCGAGCAGTACTTC.

The chain recombines TRBV6-2 or TRBV6-3 with TRBJ2-7; TRBD1 aligns across 8 bases. The CDR3 covers 14 residues. Germline loops: CDR1 MNHEY, CDR2 SVGEGT. After removal of 5 bases from V and 0 bases from J, the junction contained 3 bases not matched to a gene. CDR3 nucleotides: TGTGCCAGCAGTCGACAGGGGTACTCCTACGAGCAGTACTTC. Translated, it gives CASSRQGYSYEQYF.

This sequence joins TRBV20-1 and TRBJ2-7, with 7 bases aligning to TRBD2. The CDR3 runs to 13 residues. V was pared by 6 bases and J by 3 bases, with 8 bases of the junction left unmatched. The germline gives CDR1 DFQATT, CDR2 SNEGSKA (reference sequence). This chain's CDR3 is CSARSGELYEQYF. In DNA, the CDR3 is TGCAGTGCCCGGAGCGGGGAACTCTACGAGCAGTACTTC.

This clonotype was recorded a few times. The CDR3 protein is CSARDPDRVRYEQYF. CDR3 DNA sequence: TGCAGTGCTAGAGACCCTGACAGGGTCAGGTACGAGCAGTACTTC. The chain has TRBV20-1 and TRBJ2-7; 7 bases match TRBD1. CDR3 length equals 15 residues. From germline, CDR1 is DFQATT and CDR2 SNEGSKA (reference sequence). V lost 0 bases to trimming and J lost 4 bases; unmatched junction nucleotides: 9.

A note on this clonotype: Germline is not matched at one junction end, which may reflect a read error. The chain carries TRBV10-3 and TRBJ1-2; TRBD1 agrees at 7 bases. The CDR3 sequence is 14 residues long. Germline V lookup: CDR1 ENHRY, CDR2 SYGVKD. The CDR3 DNA reads TGTGCCGTCAGTACCGGGACAGTTAACTATGGCTTCACCTTC. This encodes CAVSTGTVNYGFTF.

The V and J genes are TRBV7-8 and TRBJ2-3; D tentatively fits TRBD1 or TRBD2 (5 bases each). V dropped 6 bases and J dropped 0 bases, with 13 bases sitting between them. Looked up from germline, CDR1 is SGHVS and CDR2 is FQNEAQ. The length of the CDR3 is 15 residues. CDR3 sequence: CASRRGRTSTDTQYF. DNA of the CDR3: TGTGCCAGCAGACGGGGCAGAACTAGCACAGATACGCAGTATTTT.

The chain employs TRBV7-9 and TRBJ2-3; unclear D gene. V lost 1 base, J lost 4 bases, and 9 bases lay in between. CDR3 length: 14 residues. Germline loops: CDR1 SEHNR, CDR2 FQNEAQ (reference sequence). This CDR3 reads CASSLVGRSDTQYF. For the CDR3, the DNA is TGTGCCAGCAGCTTAGTGGGCAGATCAGATACGCAGTATTTT.

The V and J genes are TRBV27 and TRBJ2-7; D uncertain. Germline V gene data show CDR1 as MNHEY and CDR2 as SMNVEV (reference sequence). V lost 5 bases to trimming and J lost 5 bases, with 13 bases between them. CDR3 size: 13 residues. DNA for the CDR3: TGTGCCAGCAGTGGGTATTTGACGGACGAGCAGTACTTC. This sequence encodes CASSGYLTDEQYF.

This chain uses TRBV21-1 with TRBJ1-5; the table's D call TRBD1 went unverified against the DNA. TRBV21-1 is described as a pseudogene. This CDR3 spans 18 amino acids. CDR3 DNA: TGTGCCAGCAGCAAGGAGGGGGCCAGGTCCTATAGCAATCAGCCCCAGCATTTT. It is translated as CASSKEGARSYSNQPQHF.

The chain employs TRBV6-5 and TRBJ2-1, with 16 bases identical to TRBD2. The trim removed 6 bases at V and 13 bases at J, leaving 9 bases unmatched. The CDR3 length is 15 residues. Per the germline V gene, CDR1 is MNHEY and CDR2 is SVGAGI. The CDR3: CASRPGLAGGPIQFF. CDR3 DNA sequence: TGTGCCAGCAGACCGGGACTAGCGGGAGGGCCAATACAGTTCTTC.

J is TRBJ2-7 and V is TRBV4-3, with 7 bases that match TRBD2. Germline lookup yields CDR1 LGHNA and CDR2 YSLEER. Germline trimming cut 8 bases from V and 2 bases from J; bases unmatched to any gene: 12. The CDR3 is made up of 15 amino acids. The CDR3 here is CASAQNSGSTYEQYF. DNA for the CDR3: TGCGCCAGCGCCCAAAATAGCGGGTCAACCTACGAGCAGTACTTC.

This clonotype was detected a few times. The rearrangement joins TRBV14 to TRBJ2-5, with D unresolved. Germline V gene lookup returns CDR1 SGHDN and CDR2 FVKESK. There are 14 residues in the CDR3. V lost 0 bases, J lost 5 bases, and 10 bases lay in between. CDR3 nucleotides: TGTGCCAGCAGCCAAGAACCAGCTGGGGAGACCCAGTACTTC. Its protein product is CASSQEPAGETQYF.

In this sample, this clonotype turned up once. The chain has TRBV5-1 and TRBJ1-4, with 7 positions matching TRBD1. The CDR3 length is 13 residues. With V trimmed by 3 bases and J by 7 bases, 3 bases remained unmatched. Per germline, CDR1 SGHRS and CDR2 YFSETQ. CDR3 bases: TGCGCCAGCAGCTGGGGACAGCTTGAAAAACTGTTTTTT. This encodes CASSWGQLEKLFF.